What follows are 32 T cell receptor beta chains derived from one specimen sequenced in a study of spatial heterogeneity in lung cancer. Study-level results: The study found that expanded intratumoral alpha and beta TCR counts tracked tumor mutation counts.

TCRdb re-derived calls from the 5' RACE reads in MiXCR, one entry per CDR3 protein. Of approximately 16,000 distinct CDR3 sequences detected, approximately 6.9% appear once; the ten largest clones hold 20%. Time point: sample taken at primary tumor resection. These receptors lack a known antigen. This specimen consisted of lung tumor tissue, obtained at surgery. These receptors all stem from a female donor with early-stage non-small cell lung cancer.

There are many counts of this clonotype. A library made for alpha chains picked up this beta chain off target, so its size means little. DNA for the CDR3: TGTGCCAGCAGTGATACAGGGAACTATGGCTACACCTTC. Its protein is CASSDTGNYGYTF. This chain uses TRBV7-9 with TRBJ1-2; D may be TRBD1 (6 bases). This CDR3 region has 13 residues. Germline assignment: CDR1 SEHNR and CDR2 FQNEAQ (reference sequence). Trimming pared 6 bases from V and 2 bases from J, leaving 10 bases between.

The table lists this clonotype with many counts. The size of this beta chain means little, since it is a stray read in a library made for alpha chains. The chain has TRBV12-3 or TRBV12-4 and TRBJ2-3, with 7 bases matching TRBD2. V gave up 0 bases and J gave up 5 bases; unmatched junction bases: 5. The CDR3 spans 15 residues. This CDR3 reads CASSLASGVGDTQYF. CDR3 nucleotide sequence: TGTGCCAGCAGTTTAGCAAGCGGGGTGGGAGATACGCAGTATTTT.

The table lists this clonotype with many counts. Little can be read into the size of this beta chain, an off-target read in a library designed for alpha chains. The rearrangement links TRBV7-2 to TRBJ2-5, with 10 bases aligning to TRBD2. The CDR3 length is 17 residues. Germline trimming cut 5 bases from V and 5 bases from J; bases unmatched to any gene: 14. The germline CDR1 and CDR2 sequences are SGHTA and FQGNSA. The CDR3 region is CASSARLSGGAFETQYF. As DNA, the CDR3 is TGTGCCAGCAGCGCGAGGCTCAGCGGGGGGGCCTTTGAGACCCAGTACTTC.

This clonotype was seen at least ten times. This beta chain was picked up by a library intended for alpha chains and is off target, so its count carries little meaning. The chain combines TRBV19 with TRBJ1-4, with D perhaps matching TRBD1 (6 bases). Trimming removed 7 bases at V and 7 bases at J, with 19 bases between. The CDR3 loop spans 15 amino acids. Germline assignment: CDR1 LNHDA and CDR2 SQIVND (reference sequence). CDR3 region: CASNWGRTASEKLFF. In DNA form, the CDR3 reads TGTGCCAGTAACTGGGGGCGGACTGCGTCTGAAAAACTGTTTTTT.

On this clonotype itself: This beta chain appears as a stray read in a library generated for alpha chains; its size is not informative. V gene TRBV10-3 combines with J gene TRBJ1-4; weak D call: TRBD1 (5 bases). The CDR3 extends over 11 amino acids. CDR1 and CDR2 (germline): ENHRY, SYGVKD. V was cut by 10 bases and J by 8 bases, with 11 bases left in between. CDR3 loop: CATSDSEKLFF. CDR3 nucleotides: TGTGCCACCTCCGACAGCGAAAAACTGTTTTTT.

By sample fraction, this clonotype is medium-sized. Since the library was made to target alpha chains, this beta chain is a stray read and its abundance is not meaningful. V is TRBV7-2 and J is TRBJ2-3; possible D gene TRBD1, 5 bases. This CDR3 region has 15 residues. V lost 1 base and J 1 base, leaving 9 bases between the germline ends. The germline V gene has CDR1 SGHTA and CDR2 FQGNSA. CDR3: CASSLEGRGTDTQYF. The DNA for the CDR3 is TGTGCCAGCAGCTTAGAAGGCAGGGGCACAGATACGCAGTATTTT.

This clonotype was found many times. For a library built for alpha chains, this beta chain is a stray read; little rests on its size. As DNA, the CDR3 is TGTGCCAGCAGTCAAACCGGGGACGCGAAAAAACTGTTTTTT. Translated: CASSQTGDAKKLFF. The chain joins TRBV28 to TRBJ1-4, with D possibly TRBD1 on 5 matching bases. Trimming cost V 5 bases and J 9 bases, with 16 bases left between them. CDR1 MDHEN and CDR2 SYDVKM come from the germline V gene. The CDR3 runs to 14 residues.

This clonotype was detected ten times or more. With the library built for alpha chains, this beta chain is off target and its frequency is not meaningful. V is TRBV7-2 and J is TRBJ1-5; 10 bases are a match to TRBD1. Germline loops: CDR1 SGHTA, CDR2 FQGNSA. V gave up 4 bases and J gave up 6 bases; unmatched junction bases: 9. This CDR3 is 16 amino acids long. The CDR3 region has the DNA TGTGCCAGCAGCTCCACGACAGGGGGCTCAGGTCAGCCCCAGCATTTT. Protein product: CASSSTTGGSGQPQHF.

This clonotype came up many times. As an off-target read in a library built for alpha chains, this beta chain has a frequency of little significance. This chain uses TRBV28 with TRBJ2-6; D unclear. Looked up from germline, CDR1 is MDHEN and CDR2 is SYDVKM. The V end was cut by 3 bases, the J end by 0 bases, with 9 bases between. The CDR3 loop spans 16 amino acids. CDR3 nucleotide sequence: TGTGCCAGCAGTTTTTATGGGAACTCTGGGGCCAACGTCCTGACTTTC. Encoded protein: CASSFYGNSGANVLTF.

This clonotype was observed at least ten times. The library was prepared for alpha chains; this beta chain is a stray read, so its frequency means little. The chain joins TRBV7-6 to TRBJ2-1; D is undetermined. V dropped 1 base and J dropped 7 bases, with 5 bases sitting between them. Germline V gene sequence: CDR1 SGHVS, CDR2 FNYEAQ. The CDR3 contains 12 residues. The CDR3 reads CASSLGRNEQFF. The CDR3 DNA is TGTGCCAGCAGCTTAGGACGGAATGAGCAGTTCTTC.

This clonotype showed up many times. The library was built for alpha chains, so this beta chain is an off-target read and its size means little. V and J are TRBV11-2 and TRBJ1-5, with D unresolved. V was clipped by 3 bases and J by 6 bases, with 9 bases between them. From germline, CDR1 is SGHAT and CDR2 FQNNGV. This CDR3 contains 13 residues. CDR3 coding DNA: TGTGCCAGCAGCTTTGGCAAAGGTCAGCCCCAGCATTTT. It specifies CASSFGKGQPQHF.

This clonotype showed up many times. Since the library was made to target alpha chains, this beta chain is a stray read and its abundance is not meaningful. The rearrangement joins TRBV4-2 to TRBJ2-7; D gene unclear. The CDR3 loop spans 13 amino acids. Germline CDR1 reads LGHNA; CDR2 reads YNFKEQ. Trimming cost V 1 base and J 3 bases, with 7 bases left between them. The CDR3 DNA reads as TGTGCCAGCAGCCAAGGACCCCTCTACGAGCAGTACTTC. It yields the protein CASSQGPLYEQYF.

This clonotype occurred many times. This beta chain lies outside the target of a library built for alpha chains; its clone size means little. The CDR3 here is CATSVHGTGSVYEQYF. CDR3 coding DNA: TGTGCCACCAGTGTCCACGGGACAGGATCGGTCTACGAGCAGTACTTC. The J gene is TRBJ2-7, the V gene TRBV24-1; TRBD1 matches at 8 bases. The germline V gene encodes CDR1 KGHDR and CDR2 SFDVKD. The CDR3 has 16 residues. Trimming removed 5 bases from V and 3 bases from J; junction bases left unmatched: 11.

Remarks on this clonotype: Little can be read into the size of this beta chain, an off-target read in a library designed for alpha chains. The V call is TRBV20-1, the J call TRBJ1-5, with D perhaps matching TRBD1 (6 bases). The CDR3 has 14 amino acids. Germline values: CDR1 DFQATT, CDR2 SNEGSKA (reference sequence). With 5 bases removed from V and 5 bases from J, the gap between germline ends came to 16 bases. The CDR3 sequence is CSAPQQYRDQPQHF. The CDR3 DNA reads as TGCAGTGCTCCCCAACAATACAGGGATCAGCCCCAGCATTTT.

About this clonotype: Since it is a stray read in a library aimed at alpha chains, this beta chain has a size that is not meaningful. V and J are TRBV6-5 and TRBJ1-2; perhaps TRBD1 as D (6 bases). The CDR3 loop spans 15 amino acids. CDR1 MNHEY and CDR2 SVGAGI come from the germline V gene. Between the trimmed V and J ends, which lost 0 bases and 6 bases, there was a span of 14 bases. CDR3 protein: CASSYSPGGANGYTF. The DNA for the CDR3 is TGTGCCAGCAGTTACTCGCCGGGGGGGGCAAATGGCTACACCTTC.

By its share, this clonotype is medium-sized. Since it is a stray read in a library aimed at alpha chains, this beta chain has a size that is not meaningful. The J gene is TRBJ2-1, the V gene TRBV6-5; 8 bases line up with TRBD2. From germline, CDR1 is MNHEY and CDR2 SVGAGI. This CDR3 is 16 amino acids long. V lost 4 bases and J lost 0; bases outside the gene matches: 5. The CDR3 coding sequence is TGTGCCAGCAGTTCCGGGGGGGGGCACTCCTACAATGAGCAGTTCTTC. Translating it yields CASSSGGGHSYNEQFF.

Details on this clonotype: Since the library was made to target alpha chains, this beta chain is a stray read and its abundance is not meaningful. The chain joins TRBV28 to TRBJ1-2; weak D call: TRBD1 (5 bases). Germline CDR1 and CDR2: MDHEN and SYDVKM. CDR3 length: 15 residues. V lost 6 bases and J 2 bases, leaving 16 bases between the germline ends. CDR3 bases: TGTGCCAGCAGCCCCGCCGGGGGGGTAAACTATGGCTACACCTTC. As protein: CASSPAGGVNYGYTF.

This clonotype was found many times. This beta chain is an unintended read in a library built for alpha chains; its size means little. The chain uses TRBV6-1 and TRBJ1-2; 9 positions match TRBD1. V was pared by 6 bases and J by 5 bases, with 7 bases of the junction left unmatched. Germline V lookup: CDR1 MNHNS, CDR2 SASEGT. This CDR3 contains 14 residues. Written as DNA, the CDR3 is TGTGCCAGCAGCCGGACAGACAGGGGGTATGGCTACACCTTC. Protein: CASSRTDRGYGYTF.

A word on this clonotype: The library was prepared for alpha chains; this beta chain is a stray read, so its frequency means little. The chain couples TRBV7-9 to TRBJ2-1; the match to TRBD1 covers 8 bases. In germline, CDR1 is SEHNR, CDR2 FQNEAQ (reference sequence). The J segment lost 5 bases and the V segment lost 4 bases, leaving 7 bases of the junction unmatched. The CDR3 is 15 amino acids. This CDR3 reads CASSWGDRNHNEQFF. The CDR3 bases are TGTGCCAGCAGCTGGGGGGACAGGAACCACAATGAGCAGTTCTTC.

This clonotype has a count of ten or more. This beta chain appears as a stray read in a library generated for alpha chains; its size is not informative. The rearrangement uses TRBV3-1 and TRBJ2-3, with TRBD2 matching over 8 bases. V lost 4 bases and J lost 0; bases outside the gene matches: 0. The germline CDR1 and CDR2 sequences are LGHDT and YNNKEL (reference sequence). CDR3 length: 14 residues. The CDR3: CASSPGGSTDTQYF. CDR3 sequence (DNA): TGTGCCAGCAGCCCGGGGGGGAGCACAGATACGCAGTATTTT.

This clonotype appeared many times. Little can be read into the size of this beta chain, an off-target read in a library designed for alpha chains. The chain couples TRBV20-1 to TRBJ2-7; a possible D gene is TRBD2 (6 bases). The CDR3 contains 13 residues. Trimming cost V 5 bases and J 7 bases, with 18 bases left between them. Looked up from germline, CDR1 is DFQATT and CDR2 is SNEGSKA (reference sequence). CDR3 sequence (DNA): TGCAGTGCTCCCACCCCCGGGACTCTGGAGCAGTACTTC. Translating gives CSAPTPGTLEQYF.

This clonotype showed up just a few times. This beta chain lies outside the target of a library built for alpha chains; its clone size means little. V and J are TRBV27 and TRBJ2-1, with TRBD2 matching over 7 bases. Per germline, CDR1 MNHEY and CDR2 SMNVEV (reference sequence). V shed 6 bases and J 1 base; nucleotides not matched to a gene: 9. CDR3 size: 16 residues. This CDR3 is CASSQPSGPSYNEQFF. The CDR3 DNA follows: TGTGCCAGCAGCCAACCTAGCGGCCCGTCCTACAATGAGCAGTTCTTC.

This clonotype was found many times. Since the library was made to target alpha chains, this beta chain is a stray read and its abundance is not meaningful. The chain employs TRBV20-1 and TRBJ2-1, with TRBD2 matching 7 bases. The CDR3 has 12 residues. Germline CDR1 DFQATT, CDR2 SNEGSKA (reference sequence). Trimming removed 0 bases from V and 9 bases from J; junction bases left unmatched: 2. CDR3 region: CSAREGGGEQFF. The CDR3 DNA is TGCAGTGCTAGAGAGGGCGGGGGTGAGCAGTTCTTC.

This clonotype is classed as medium-sized. Little can be read into the size of this beta chain, an off-target read in a library designed for alpha chains. DNA of the CDR3: TGTGCCATCAGTGAGTCAGTAAACACTGAAGCTTTCTTT. Its protein is CAISESVNTEAFF. V usage is TRBV10-3 and J usage is TRBJ1-1, with D hard to call. This CDR3 comprises 13 residues. Trimming removed 0 bases at V and 2 bases at J, with 4 bases between. Germline lookup yields CDR1 ENHRY and CDR2 SYGVKD.

A remark on this clonotype: Because this beta chain is a stray read in a library intended to capture alpha chains, its abundance should not be given much weight. V gene TRBV20-1 combines with J gene TRBJ2-5; TRBD2 agrees at 9 bases. Germline V gives CDR1 DFQATT, CDR2 SNEGSKA (reference sequence). With V trimmed by 6 bases and J by 5 bases, 7 bases remained unmatched. This CDR3 has 13 amino acids. CDR3 in DNA: TGCAGTGCCGTAGCGGGGGTCAGGGAGACCCAGTACTTC. Amino acid sequence: CSAVAGVRETQYF.

Comment on this clonotype: A library made for alpha chains picked up this beta chain off target, so its size means little. V is TRBV19 and J is TRBJ2-7; 7 nucleotides line up with TRBD1. V dropped 1 base and J dropped 0; count of bases not matched to a gene: 3. This CDR3 has 15 residues. CDR1 and CDR2 from the germline V gene are LNHDA and SQIVND (reference sequence). CDR3 protein: CASSIGTGFSYEQYF. The CDR3 region has the DNA TGTGCCAGTAGTATAGGGACAGGATTCTCCTACGAGCAGTACTTC.

This clonotype was seen at least ten times. This beta chain came through as a stray read in a library set up for alpha chains, and its size says little. The rearrangement uses TRBV20-1 and TRBJ2-7, with 7 positions matching TRBD1. CDR3 length: 12 residues. Trimming removed 1 base from V and 5 bases from J; junction bases left unmatched: 2. Germline CDR1 DFQATT, CDR2 SNEGSKA (reference sequence). CDR3 coding DNA: TGCAGTGCTAGAGTGCAGGGGGACGAGCAGTACTTC. Its translation: CSARVQGDEQYF.

Details on this clonotype: Within a library made for alpha chains, this beta chain is off target, and its count is uninformative. The chain is built from TRBV15 and TRBJ2-4; 11 bases agree with TRBD2. The germline gives CDR1 LNHNV, CDR2 YYDKDF (reference sequence). The CDR3 runs 20 residues. V shed 1 base, J shed 1 base, and the junction held 12 bases outside the gene matches. CDR3: CATSRATSGGLTTAKNIQYF. CDR3 in DNA: TGTGCCACCAGCAGAGCAACTAGCGGGGGCCTCACCACCGCCAAAAACATTCAGTACTTC.

Points on this clonotype: This beta chain slipped into a library made for alpha chains as a stray read, so its size is not meaningful. V usage is TRBV4-1 and J usage is TRBJ1-1; D not certain. The CDR3 sequence is 15 residues long. V was clipped by 4 bases and J by 3 bases, with 15 bases between them. Germline V gene data show CDR1 as MGHRA and CDR2 as YSYEKL. The CDR3 protein is CASSPNALVYTEAFF. The CDR3 nucleotides are TGCGCCAGCAGCCCCAACGCCCTAGTATACACTGAAGCTTTCTTT.

This clonotype was detected ten times or more. Since it is a stray read in a library aimed at alpha chains, this beta chain has a size that is not meaningful. V and J are TRBV28 and TRBJ1-1; D is perhaps TRBD1 (6 bases). Between the trimmed V and J ends, which lost 4 bases and 1 base, there was a span of 10 bases. This CDR3 has 14 amino acids. Germline V CDR1 and CDR2: MDHEN, SYDVKM. This chain's CDR3 is CASSSEDRNTEAFF. CDR3 coding DNA: TGTGCCAGCAGTTCCGAGGACAGGAACACTGAAGCTTTCTTT.

This clonotype was observed a few times. Within a library made for alpha chains, this beta chain is off target, and its count is uninformative. The rearrangement joins TRBV13 to TRBJ2-5, with TRBD1 as a possible D gene (6 bases). Per the germline V gene, CDR1 is PRHDT and CDR2 is FYEKMQ (reference sequence). This CDR3 is built from 14 residues. Trimming removed 5 bases from V and 2 bases from J, with 12 bases in between. This CDR3 reads CASSHGTMQETQYF. CDR3 DNA sequence: TGTGCCAGCAGCCACGGGACAATGCAAGAGACCCAGTACTTC.

By its share, this clonotype is medium-sized. Being off target in a library aimed at alpha chains, this beta chain has a size of little meaning. The rearrangement links TRBV20-1 to TRBJ2-2; D might be TRBD2 (6 bases). The germline V gene encodes CDR1 DFQATT and CDR2 SNEGSKA (reference sequence). V dropped 2 bases and J dropped 4 bases, with 8 bases sitting between them. The CDR3 is made up of 13 amino acids. This CDR3 is CSARTSITGELFF. The CDR3 nucleotides are TGCAGTGCTAGAACTAGCATCACCGGGGAGCTGTTTTTT.